This entry describes one T cell receptor (beta chain). As yet, its antigen is unknown. V lost 1 base and J 6 bases, leaving 7 bases between the germline ends. Germline CDR1 SGHAT, CDR2 FQNNGV. The CDR3 sequence is 13 residues long. This specimen comes from a study of OX40 agonist ivuxolimab in advanced cancers. Study-level information: Dose-escalation subjects each had hepatocellular carcinoma, melanoma, renal cell or head and neck cancer. Among those enrolled, mean age was around 55 years (range about 23 to 85) and 75% to 85% were male.

Method: immunoSEQ multiplex PCR; TCRdb's copy keeps in-frame clones and lacks some. The sample has about 22,000 clones; 80% to 90% are singletons. Study-wide points: Patients with a partial response at 0.1-3.0 mg/kg had among the lowest clonal expansion.

This clonotype was sampled from an adult with an advanced solid tumor such as melanoma, head and neck, liver or kidney cancer. Sequencing used CD4+ or CD8+ T cells sorted from blood, obtained in a trial of the OX40 agonist ivuxolimab. The rearrangement uses TRBV11-2 and TRBJ1-5; D gene ambiguous. The CDR3 here is CASSLGDRQPQHF. CDR3 bases: TGTGCCAGCAGCTTAGGGGATCGTCAGCCCCAGCATTTT.